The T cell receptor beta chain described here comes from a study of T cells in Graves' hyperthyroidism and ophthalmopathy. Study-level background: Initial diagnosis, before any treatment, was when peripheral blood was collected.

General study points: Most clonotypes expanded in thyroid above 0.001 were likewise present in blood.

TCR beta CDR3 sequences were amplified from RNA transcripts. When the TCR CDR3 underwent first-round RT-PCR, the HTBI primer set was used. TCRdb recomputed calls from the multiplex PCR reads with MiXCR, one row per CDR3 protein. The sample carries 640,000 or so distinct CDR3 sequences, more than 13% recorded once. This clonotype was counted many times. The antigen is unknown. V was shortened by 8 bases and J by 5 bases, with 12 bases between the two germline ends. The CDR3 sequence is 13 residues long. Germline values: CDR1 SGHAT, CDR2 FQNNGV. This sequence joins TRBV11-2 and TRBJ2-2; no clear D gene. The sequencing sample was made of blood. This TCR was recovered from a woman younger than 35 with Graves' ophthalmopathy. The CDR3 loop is CASFWLGTGELFF. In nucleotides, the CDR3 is TGTGCCAGCTTCTGGCTCGGGACCGGGGAGCTGTTTTTT.